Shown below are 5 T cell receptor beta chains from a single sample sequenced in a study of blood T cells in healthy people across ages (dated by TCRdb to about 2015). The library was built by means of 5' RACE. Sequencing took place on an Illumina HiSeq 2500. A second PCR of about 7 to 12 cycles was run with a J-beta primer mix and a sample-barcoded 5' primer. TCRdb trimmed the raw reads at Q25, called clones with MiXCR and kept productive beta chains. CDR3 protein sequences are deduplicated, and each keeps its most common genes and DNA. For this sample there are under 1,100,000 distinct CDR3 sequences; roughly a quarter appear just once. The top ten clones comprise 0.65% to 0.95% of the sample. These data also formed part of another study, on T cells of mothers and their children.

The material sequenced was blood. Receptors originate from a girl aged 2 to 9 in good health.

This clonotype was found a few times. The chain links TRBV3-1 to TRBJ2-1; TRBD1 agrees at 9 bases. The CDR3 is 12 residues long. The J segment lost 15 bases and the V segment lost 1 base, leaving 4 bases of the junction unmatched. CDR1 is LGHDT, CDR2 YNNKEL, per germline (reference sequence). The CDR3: CASSQVGDRVFF. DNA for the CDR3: TGTGCCAGCAGCCAAGTGGGGGACAGGGTGTTCTTC.

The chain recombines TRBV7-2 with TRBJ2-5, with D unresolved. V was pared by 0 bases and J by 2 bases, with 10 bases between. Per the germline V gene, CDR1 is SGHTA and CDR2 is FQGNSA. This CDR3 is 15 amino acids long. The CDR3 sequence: CASSLAGRVQETQYF. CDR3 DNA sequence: TGTGCCAGCAGCTTAGCCGGTAGGGTTCAAGAGACCCAGTACTTC.

The CDR3 loop is CSVEGRTF. The CDR3 DNA is TGCAGCGTTGAGGGGCGCACCTTC. The chain employs TRBV29-1 and TRBJ1-2; weak D call: TRBD1 (5 bases). CDR1 SQVTM and CDR2 ANQGSEA come from the germline V gene. V was shortened by 3 bases and J by 13 bases, with 6 bases between the two germline ends. This CDR3 is built from 8 residues.

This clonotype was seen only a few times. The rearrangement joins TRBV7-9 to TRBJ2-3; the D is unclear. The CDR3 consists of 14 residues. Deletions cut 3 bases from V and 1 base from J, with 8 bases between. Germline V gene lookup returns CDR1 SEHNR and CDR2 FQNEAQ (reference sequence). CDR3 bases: TGTGCCAGCAGCTTCGATTTGGGCACAGATACGCAGTATTTT. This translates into CASSFDLGTDTQYF. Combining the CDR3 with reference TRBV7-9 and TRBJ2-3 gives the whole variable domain DTGVSQNPRHKITKRGQNVTFRCDPISEHNRLYWYRQTLGQGPEFLTYFQNEAQLEKSRLLSDRFSAERPKGSFSTLEIQRTEQGDSAMYLCASSFDLGTDTQYFGPGTRLTVL.

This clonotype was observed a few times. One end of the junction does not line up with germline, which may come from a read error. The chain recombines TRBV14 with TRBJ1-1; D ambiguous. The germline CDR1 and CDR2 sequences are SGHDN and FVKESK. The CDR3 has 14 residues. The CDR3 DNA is TGTACCAGCAGCACCCATATCGGCTTCACTGAAGCTTTCTTT. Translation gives CTSSTHIGFTEAFF.